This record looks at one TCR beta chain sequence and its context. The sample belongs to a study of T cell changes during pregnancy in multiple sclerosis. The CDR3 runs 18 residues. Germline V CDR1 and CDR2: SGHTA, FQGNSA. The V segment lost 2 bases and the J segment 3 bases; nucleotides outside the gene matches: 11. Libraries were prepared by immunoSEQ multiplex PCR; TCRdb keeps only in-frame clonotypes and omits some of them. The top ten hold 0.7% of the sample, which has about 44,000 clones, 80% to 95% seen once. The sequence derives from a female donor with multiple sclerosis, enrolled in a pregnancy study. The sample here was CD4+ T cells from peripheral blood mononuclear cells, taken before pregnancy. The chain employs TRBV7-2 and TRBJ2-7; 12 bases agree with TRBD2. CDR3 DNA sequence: TGTGCCAGCAGCTTACGGTCTAGCGGGGGGGCCTTAGGCTACGAGCAGTACTTC. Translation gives CASSLRSSGGALGYEQYF.